Listed below are T cell receptor beta chains from one sample, sequenced in a study of blood T cell repertoires in COVID-19. Repertoires were generated with immunoSEQ multiplex PCR, while TCRdb's copy carries only in-frame clones and drops some. The sample records 110,000 to 150,000 clones, 79% being singletons. The sample taken for sequencing was peripheral blood. The source of these receptors is a man in his fifties or sixties with active or convalescent COVID-19. The CDR3 runs from the conserved cysteine through the conserved F or W. A D gene is named only where the DNA matches it firmly. Clone size is not always given. Where it is, it says once, few, many or a class for expanded clones.

14,few,TRBJ1-1,TRBV21-1,NA,CASSSQGPNTEAFF,TGTGCCAGCAGCTCACAGGGACCGAACACTGAAGCTTTCTTT
13,once,TRBJ2-7,TRBV7-9,TRBD2,CASSSLAGDEQYF,TGTGCCAGCAGCTCCCTAGCGGGAGATGAGCAGTACTTC
13,NA,TRBJ2-7,TRBV19,TRBD1,CASMTGGTYEQYF,TGTGCCAGTATGACAGGGGGCACCTACGAGCAGTACTTC
13,NA,TRBJ1-3,TRBV29-1,NA,CSVVIGGGNTIYF,TGCAGCGTTGTGATCGGGGGTGGAAACACCATATATTTT
14,NA,TRBJ1-3,TRBV30,NA,CAWSVSFFQDSLGF,TGTGCCTGGAGTGTAAGTTTCTTCCAGGACAGCCTTGGTTTT
15,NA,TRBJ2-5,TRBV7-6,NA,CASSPRTAYQETQYF,TGTGCCAGCAGCCCCCGGACAGCGTACCAAGAGACCCAGTACTTC
16,NA,TRBJ2-5,TRBV7-9,NA,CASSLGPGGRAETQYF,TGTGCCAGCAGCTTAGGGCCCGGGGGGCGTGCAGAGACCCAGTACTTC
13,NA,TRBJ1-2,TRBV4-1,TRBD1,CASRRTGENGYTF,TGCGCCAGCAGGAGGACAGGGGAGAATGGCTACACCTTC
13,NA,TRBJ2-5,TRBV29-1,TRBD2,CSVLAGEEETQYF,TGCAGCGTCCTAGCGGGGGAGGAAGAGACCCAGTACTTC
14,NA,TRBJ1-2,TRBV4-1,NA,CASSHFSRDDGYTF,TGCGCCAGCAGCCATTTCTCCAGGGATGATGGCTACACCTTC
13,NA,TRBJ1-1,TRBV28,NA,CASSRPPAGEAFF,TGTGCCAGCAGTAGGCCCCCGGCGGGTGAAGCTTTCTTT
14,NA,TRBJ1-2,TRBV7-9,TRBD1,CASKTGGGGYGYTF,TGTGCCAGCAAAACAGGGGGAGGAGGCTATGGCTACACCTTC
12,NA,TRBJ2-1,TRBV18,TRBD2,CASSPGGHEQFF,TGTGCCAGCTCACCGGGAGGGCATGAGCAGTTCTTC
13,NA,TRBJ1-1,TRBV27,NA,CASSLRQGPEAFF,TGTGCCAGCAGTTTACGGCAGGGTCCGGAAGCTTTCTTT
11,once,TRBJ2-7,TRBV20-1,NA,CSASPTGEQYF,TGCAGTGCTAGCCCCACGGGGGAGCAGTACTTC
14,NA,TRBJ2-7,TRBV5-6,TRBD1,CASSLAGGGHEQYF,TGTGCCAGCAGCTTGGCAGGGGGCGGACACGAGCAGTACTTC
14,NA,TRBJ2-7,TRBV27,TRBD1,CASSSGTGLDEQYF,TGTGCCAGCAGTTCCGGGACAGGGTTAGACGAGCAGTACTTC
16,NA,TRBJ1-4,TRBV19,NA,CASSVVRGSTNEKLFF,TGTGCCAGTAGTGTCGTACGGGGATCAACTAATGAAAAACTGTTTTTT
15,few,TRBJ1-6,TRBV6-4,NA,CASRDRPRGASPLHF,TGTGCCAGCAGGGACCGGCCCCGGGGAGCCTCACCCCTCCACTTT
18,NA,TRBJ2-1,TRBV3-1/TRBV3-2,TRBD2,CASSQDRLAGVPYNEQFF,TGTGCCAGCAGCCAAGATCGGTTAGCGGGAGTCCCCTACAATGAGCAGTTCTTC
15,NA,TRBJ1-5,TRBV10-2,NA,CASSESETANQPQHF,TGCGCCAGCAGTGAGTCGGAGACAGCTAATCAGCCCCAGCATTTT
13,NA,TRBJ2-1,TRBV11-3,NA,CASSVGRVTEQFF,TGTGCCAGCAGCGTAGGCAGGGTAACTGAGCAGTTCTTC
13,NA,TRBJ2-3,TRBV28,TRBD1,CASRRTGGNTQYF,TGTGCCAGCCGACGAACAGGGGGCAATACGCAGTATTTT
13,NA,TRBJ2-7,TRBV27,NA,CASTFQGQTEQYF,TGTGCCAGCACTTTCCAGGGACAAACCGAGCAGTACTTC
14,few,TRBJ2-7,TRBV10-1,TRBD1,CASSEQGLPYEQYF,TGCGCCAGCAGTGAACAGGGGCTGCCCTACGAGCAGTACTTC
16,few,TRBJ1-5,TRBV19,TRBD1,CASTRGRTGGNQPQHF,TGTGCCAGTACAAGAGGCCGGACAGGAGGTAATCAGCCCCAGCATTTT
15,NA,TRBJ2-7,TRBV27,TRBD1,CASSRQGANSYEQYF,TGTGCCAGCAGCCGACAGGGGGCGAACTCCTACGAGCAGTACTTC
17,NA,TRBJ2-3,TRBV5-1,TRBD2,CASSLVASGSLPNTQYF,TGCGCCAGCAGCTTGGTGGCTAGCGGGTCCCTCCCCAACACGCAGTATTTT
15,once,TRBJ2-4,TRBV18,TRBD1,CASSPLRQGLDIQYF,TGTGCCAGCTCACCACTCCGACAGGGGCTGGACATTCAGTACTTC
15,few,TRBJ2-7,TRBV19,NA,CASKYRGRESYEQYF,TGTGCCAGTAAATATAGGGGTCGAGAATCCTACGAGCAGTACTTC
15,NA,TRBJ1-4,TRBV15,TRBD1,CATSRGTGYNEKLFF,TGTGCCACCAGCAGAGGGACAGGGTATAATGAAAAACTGTTTTTT
16,few,TRBJ2-3,TRBV6-4,NA,CASSAFPGSTTDTQYF,TGTGCCAGCAGTGCTTTCCCGGGGAGCACCACAGATACGCAGTATTTT
17,once,TRBJ1-2,TRBV3-1/TRBV3-2,NA,CASSQGVPGGPLYGYTF,TGTGCCAGCAGCCAAGGAGTACCGGGAGGCCCCCTCTATGGCTACACCTTC
14,few,TRBJ2-7,TRBV5-1,TRBD1,CASTETGSSYEQYF,TGCGCCAGCACCGAGACAGGGAGTTCCTACGAGCAGTACTTC
13,NA,TRBJ2-2,TRBV28,NA,CASSVRPTGELFF,TGTGCAAGCAGTGTCAGGCCCACCGGGGAGCTGTTTTTT
14,NA,TRBJ2-7,TRBV6-5,TRBD2,CAARRAGELYEQYF,TGTGCCGCGCGAAGGGCGGGAGAGCTTTACGAGCAGTACTTC
16,few,TRBJ2-3,TRBV13,NA,CASSSYTLGGQDTQYF,TGTGCCAGCAGCTCCTATACGCTAGGCGGACAGGATACGCAGTATTTT
13,NA,TRBJ1-2,TRBV7-9,TRBD1,CASSLGTDYGYTF,TGTGCCAGCAGCCTAGGGACAGACTATGGCTACACCTTC
15,NA,TRBJ2-7,TRBV28,NA,CASSLGPRGMGEQYF,TGTGCCAGCAGTTTGGGCCCCAGGGGTATGGGCGAGCAGTACTTC
14,few,TRBJ1-1,TRBV5-1,TRBD1,CASSGDRGRLGAFF,TGCGCCAGCAGCGGGGACAGGGGGCGGTTGGGTGCTTTCTTT
14,NA,TRBJ2-3,TRBV5-1,NA,CASSLVMAPDTQYF,TGCGCCAGCAGCTTGGTGATGGCCCCAGATACGCAGTATTTT
16,NA,TRBJ2-3,TRBV10-3,TRBD2,CAISGGLAGGEDTQYF,TGTGCCATCAGTGGGGGACTAGCGGGAGGGGAGGATACGCAGTATTTT
16,NA,TRBJ2-1,TRBV6-1,NA,CASSDAVSLVYNEQFF,TGTGCCAGCAGTGACGCGGTCTCTTTAGTTTACAATGAGCAGTTCTTC
16,NA,TRBJ1-1,TRBV6-2/TRBV6-3,NA,CASSLGGFRTLTEAFF,TGTGCCAGCAGCCTCGGGGGTTTCCGAACCCTCACTGAAGCTTTCTTT
14,NA,TRBJ1-1,TRBV7-3,NA,CASSRSGMNTEAFF,TGTGCCAGCAGCCGATCGGGTATGAACACTGAAGCTTTCTTT
16,NA,TRBJ2-3,TRBV7-9,TRBD2,CASSVNGLAPPDTQYF,TGTGCCAGCAGCGTAAACGGACTAGCGCCCCCAGATACGCAGTATTTT
16,NA,TRBJ2-2,TRBV11-2,TRBD2,CASSPGLAKNTGELFF,TGTGCCAGCAGCCCTGGACTAGCGAAGAACACCGGGGAGCTGTTTTTT
17,NA,TRBJ2-7,TRBV5-1,TRBD2,CASSLGAPSGRGYEQYF,TGCGCCAGCAGCTTGGGGGCGCCTAGCGGGAGGGGCTACGAGCAGTACTTC
14,NA,TRBJ1-4,TRBV28,TRBD1,CASSQTGGSEKLFF,TGTGCCAGCAGTCAAACAGGGGGCTCTGAAAAACTGTTTTTT
16,NA,TRBJ2-1,TRBV6-5,TRBD2,CASSSLAGGAYNEQFF,TGTGCCAGCAGTTCCCTAGCGGGAGGGGCCTACAATGAGCAGTTCTTC
13,once,TRBJ1-1,TRBV28,NA,CASIPGQNTEAFF,TGTGCCAGCATCCCGGGACAGAACACTGAAGCTTTCTTT
17,NA,TRBJ2-5,TRBV7-2,TRBD2,CASSLASGRAQSQTQYF,TGTGCCAGCAGCTTAGCTAGCGGGAGGGCCCAGTCGCAGACCCAGTACTTC
14,NA,TRBJ1-1,TRBV7-9,TRBD1,CASSRQGMNTEAFF,TGTGCCAGCAGCAGACAGGGGATGAACACTGAAGCTTTCTTT
14,NA,TRBJ1-5,TRBV30,NA,CAWSASLSNQPQHF,TGTGCCTGGAGTGCGAGCCTTAGCAATCAGCCCCAGCATTTT
15,NA,TRBJ1-5,TRBV18,TRBD1,CASSSTGSFNQPQHF,TGTGCCAGCTCCTCGACAGGGTCCTTCAATCAGCCCCAGCATTTT
18,NA,TRBJ2-7,TRBV7-9,TRBD2,CASSFPGLAGESSYEQYF,TGTGCCAGCAGCTTCCCCGGACTAGCGGGAGAGAGCTCCTACGAGCAGTACTTC
15,NA,TRBJ2-1,TRBV2,NA,CASSDLRASYNEQFF,TGTGCCAGCAGTGACCTGAGGGCTTCCTACAATGAGCAGTTCTTC